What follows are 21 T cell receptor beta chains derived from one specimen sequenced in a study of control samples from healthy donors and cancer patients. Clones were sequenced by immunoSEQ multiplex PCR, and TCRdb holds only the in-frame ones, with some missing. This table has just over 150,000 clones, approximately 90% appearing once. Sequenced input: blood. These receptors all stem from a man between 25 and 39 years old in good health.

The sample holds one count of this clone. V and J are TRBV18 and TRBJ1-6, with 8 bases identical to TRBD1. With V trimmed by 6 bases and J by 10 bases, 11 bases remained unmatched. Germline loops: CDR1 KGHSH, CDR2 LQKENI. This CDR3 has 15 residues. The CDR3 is CASSPQDRVDSPLHF. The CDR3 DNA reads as TGTGCCAGCTCTCCTCAGGACAGGGTCGACTCACCCCTCCACTTT.

The CDR3: CASSISDRVVGNTIYF. CDR3 DNA sequence: TGTGCCAGTAGTATCTCGGACAGGGTGGTTGGAAACACCATATATTTT. The chain carries TRBV19 and TRBJ1-3; TRBD1 matches 8 bases. This CDR3 comprises 16 residues. The V gene's germline CDR1 is LNHDA and CDR2 SQIVND (reference sequence). V gave up 3 bases and J gave up 3 bases; unmatched junction bases: 7. Based on the CDR3 plus reference TRBV19 and TRBJ1-3, the full variable domain is DGGITQSPKYLFRKEGQNVTLSCEQNLNHDAMYWYRQDPGQGLRLIYYSQIVNDFQKGDIAEGYSVSREKKESFPLTVTSAQKNPTAFYLCASSISDRVVGNTIYFGEGSWLTVV.

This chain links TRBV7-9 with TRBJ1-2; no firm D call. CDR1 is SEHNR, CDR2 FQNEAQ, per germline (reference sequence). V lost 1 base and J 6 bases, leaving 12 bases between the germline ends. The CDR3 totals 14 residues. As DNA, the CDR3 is TGTGCCAGCAGCTTAGGTACGGGGAAGGATGGCTACACCTTC. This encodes CASSLGTGKDGYTF.

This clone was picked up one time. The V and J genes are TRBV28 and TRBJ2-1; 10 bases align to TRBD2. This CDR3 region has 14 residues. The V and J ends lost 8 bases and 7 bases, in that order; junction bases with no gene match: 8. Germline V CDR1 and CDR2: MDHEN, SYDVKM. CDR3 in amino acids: CASLRTSGLNEQFF. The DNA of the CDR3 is TGTGCCAGCTTGAGGACTAGCGGATTAAATGAGCAGTTCTTC.

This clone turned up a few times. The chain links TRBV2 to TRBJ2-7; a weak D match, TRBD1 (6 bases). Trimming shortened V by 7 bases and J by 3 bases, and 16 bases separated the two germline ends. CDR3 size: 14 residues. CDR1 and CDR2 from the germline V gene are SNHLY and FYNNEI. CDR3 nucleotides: TGTGCCAGCAACGACTGGACAGAACTCTACGAGCAGTACTTC. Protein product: CASNDWTELYEQYF. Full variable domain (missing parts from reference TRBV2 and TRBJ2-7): EPEVTQTPSHQVTQMGQEVILRCVPISNHLYFYWYRQILGQKVEFLVSFYNNEISEKSEIFDDQFSVERPDGSNFTLKIRSTKLEDSAMYFCASNDWTELYEQYFGPGTRLTVT.

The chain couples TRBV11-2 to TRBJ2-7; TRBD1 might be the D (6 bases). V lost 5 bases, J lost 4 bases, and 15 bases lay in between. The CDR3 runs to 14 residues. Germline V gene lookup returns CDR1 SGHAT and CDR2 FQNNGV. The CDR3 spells CASSPLQGRYEQYF. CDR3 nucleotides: TGTGCCAGCAGCCCTCTGCAGGGGCGGTACGAGCAGTACTTC.

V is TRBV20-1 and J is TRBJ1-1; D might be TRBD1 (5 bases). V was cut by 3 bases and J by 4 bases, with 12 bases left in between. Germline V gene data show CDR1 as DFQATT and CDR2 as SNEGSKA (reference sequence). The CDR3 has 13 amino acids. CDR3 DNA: TGCAGTGCTAGTCCTGGGGGGAGCACTGAAGCTTTCTTT. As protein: CSASPGGSTEAFF.

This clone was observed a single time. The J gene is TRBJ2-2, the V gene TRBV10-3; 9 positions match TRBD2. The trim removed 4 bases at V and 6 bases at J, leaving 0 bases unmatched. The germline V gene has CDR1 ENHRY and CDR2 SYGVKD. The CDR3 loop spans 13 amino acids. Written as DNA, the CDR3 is TGTGCCATCAGTGGCGGGGGGGCCGGGGAGCTGTTTTTT. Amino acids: CAISGGGAGELFF.

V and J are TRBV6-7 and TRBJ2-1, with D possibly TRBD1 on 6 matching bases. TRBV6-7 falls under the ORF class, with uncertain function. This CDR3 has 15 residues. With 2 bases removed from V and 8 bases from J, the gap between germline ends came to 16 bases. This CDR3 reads CASSYTQQGFDEQFF. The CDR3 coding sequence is TGTGCCAGCAGTTACACCCAACAGGGATTCGATGAGCAGTTCTTC.

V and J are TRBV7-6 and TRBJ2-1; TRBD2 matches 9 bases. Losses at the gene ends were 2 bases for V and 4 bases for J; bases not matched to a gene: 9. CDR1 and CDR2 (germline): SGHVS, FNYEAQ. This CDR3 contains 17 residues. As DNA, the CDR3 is TGTGCCAGCAGCTTATGGGTTAGCGGGAGTCAATACAATGAGCAGTTCTTC. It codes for CASSLWVSGSQYNEQFF.

CDR3: CSVWGQGNTGELFF. DNA for the CDR3: TGCAGCGTTTGGGGACAGGGTAACACCGGGGAGCTGTTTTTT. The V and J genes are TRBV29-1 and TRBJ2-2, with 9 nucleotides matching TRBD1. CDR3 length equals 14 residues. V trimming: 5 bases; J trimming: 2 bases; junction bases outside the gene matches: 3. Looked up from germline, CDR1 is SQVTM and CDR2 is ANQGSEA.

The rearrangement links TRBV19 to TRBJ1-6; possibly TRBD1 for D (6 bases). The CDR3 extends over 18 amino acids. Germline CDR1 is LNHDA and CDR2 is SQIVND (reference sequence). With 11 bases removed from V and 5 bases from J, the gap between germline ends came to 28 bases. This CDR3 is CAAYEGNRAPSDNSPLHF. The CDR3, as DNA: TGTGCCGCCTATGAGGGTAACAGGGCGCCCTCTGATAATTCACCCCTCCACTTT.

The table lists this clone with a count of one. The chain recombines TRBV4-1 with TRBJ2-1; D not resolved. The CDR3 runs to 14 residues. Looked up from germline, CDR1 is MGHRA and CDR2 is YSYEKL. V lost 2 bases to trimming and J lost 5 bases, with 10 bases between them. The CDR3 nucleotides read TGCGCCAGCAGCCAACAGTACCCCCACAATGAGCAGTTCTTC. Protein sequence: CASSQQYPHNEQFF.

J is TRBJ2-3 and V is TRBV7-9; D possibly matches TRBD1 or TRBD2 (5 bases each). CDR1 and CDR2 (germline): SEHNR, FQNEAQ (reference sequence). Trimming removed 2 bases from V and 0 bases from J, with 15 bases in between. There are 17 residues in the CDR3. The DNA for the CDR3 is TGTGCCAGCAGCTTAAAGGGGACGGATCCTAGCACAGATACGCAGTATTTT. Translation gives CASSLKGTDPSTDTQYF.

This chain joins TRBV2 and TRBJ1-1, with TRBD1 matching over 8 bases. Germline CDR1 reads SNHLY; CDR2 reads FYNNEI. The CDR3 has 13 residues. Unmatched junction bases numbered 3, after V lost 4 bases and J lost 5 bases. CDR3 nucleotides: TGTGCCAGCAGTGGACAGGGGTGGACTGAAGCTTTCTTT. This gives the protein CASSGQGWTEAFF.

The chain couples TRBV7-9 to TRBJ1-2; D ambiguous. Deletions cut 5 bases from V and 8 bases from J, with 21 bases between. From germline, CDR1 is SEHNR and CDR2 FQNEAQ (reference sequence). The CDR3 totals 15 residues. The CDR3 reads CASSPPKSPWSGYTF. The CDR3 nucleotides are TGTGCCAGCAGCCCCCCAAAGTCCCCGTGGAGCGGCTACACCTTC.

CDR3 residues: CASSQDLSLAGGVNEQFF. The CDR3 nucleotides read TGCGCCAGCAGCCAAGACCTCTCCCTAGCGGGGGGGGTGAATGAGCAGTTCTTC. The rearrangement links TRBV4-1 to TRBJ2-1, with 12 bases aligning to TRBD2. CDR1 and CDR2 (germline): MGHRA, YSYEKL. The CDR3 length is 18 residues. Trimming cost V 0 bases and J 7 bases; bases outside gene matches: 10.

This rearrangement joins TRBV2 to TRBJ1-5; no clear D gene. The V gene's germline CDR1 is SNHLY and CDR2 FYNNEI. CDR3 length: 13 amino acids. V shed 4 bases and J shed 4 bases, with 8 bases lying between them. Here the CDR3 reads CASSGWANQPQHF. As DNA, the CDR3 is TGTGCCAGCAGTGGCTGGGCAAATCAGCCCCAGCATTTT.

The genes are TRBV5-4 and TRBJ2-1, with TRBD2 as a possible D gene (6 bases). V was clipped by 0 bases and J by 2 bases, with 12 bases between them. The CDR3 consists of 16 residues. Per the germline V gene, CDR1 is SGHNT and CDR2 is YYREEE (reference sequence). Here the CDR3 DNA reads TGTGCCAGCAGCTTGGGCGGGACCCTTACCTACAATGAGCAGTTCTTC. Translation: CASSLGGTLTYNEQFF.

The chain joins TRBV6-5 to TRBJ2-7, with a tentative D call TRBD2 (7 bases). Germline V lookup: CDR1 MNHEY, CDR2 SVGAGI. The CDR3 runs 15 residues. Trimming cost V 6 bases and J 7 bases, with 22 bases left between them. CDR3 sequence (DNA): TGTGCCAGCAGGCAAGGTGGGGGGGCCCCTAGGGAGCAGTACTTC. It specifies CASRQGGGAPREQYF.

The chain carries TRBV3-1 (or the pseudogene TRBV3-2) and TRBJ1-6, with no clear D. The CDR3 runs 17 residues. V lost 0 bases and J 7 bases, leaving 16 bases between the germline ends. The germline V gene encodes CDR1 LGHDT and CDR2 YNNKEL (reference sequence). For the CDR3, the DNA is TGTGCCAGCAGCCAAGATCTTAGGACGTGGGGAAATTCACCCCTCCACTTT. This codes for CASSQDLRTWGNSPLHF.